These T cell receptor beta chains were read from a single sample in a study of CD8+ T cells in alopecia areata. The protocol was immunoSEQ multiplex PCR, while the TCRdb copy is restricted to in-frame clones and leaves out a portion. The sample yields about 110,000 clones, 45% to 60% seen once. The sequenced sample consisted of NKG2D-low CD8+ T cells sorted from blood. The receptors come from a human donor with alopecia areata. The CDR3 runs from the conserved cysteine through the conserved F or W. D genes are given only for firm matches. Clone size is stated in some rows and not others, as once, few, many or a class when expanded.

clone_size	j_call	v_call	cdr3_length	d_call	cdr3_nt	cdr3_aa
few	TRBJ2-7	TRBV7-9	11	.	TGTGCCAGCAGTTCTACCTACGAGCAGTACTTC	CASSSTYEQYF
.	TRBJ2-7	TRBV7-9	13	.	TGTGCCAGCAGCTTAGCGCGGGATTACGAGCAGTACTTC	CASSLARDYEQYF
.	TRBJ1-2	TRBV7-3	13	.	TGTGCCAGCAGCTTCCCAGCAAAGACGAGGAACACCTTC	CASSFPAKTRNTF
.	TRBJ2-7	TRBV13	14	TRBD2	TGTGCCAGCAGCAAACCCGGGACTAGCTACGAGCAGTACTTC	CASSKPGTSYEQYF
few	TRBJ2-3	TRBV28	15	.	TGTGCCAGCAGTTTCCCTCGACGGGGGACAGATACGCAGTATTTT	CASSFPRRGTDTQYF
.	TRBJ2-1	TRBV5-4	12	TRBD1	TGTGCCAGCAGCCGGGACAGGGTAGATCAGTTCTTC	CASSRDRVDQFF
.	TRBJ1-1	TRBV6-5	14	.	TGTGCCAGCAGTCTCGTTGGGGGGAACACTGAAGCTTTCTTT	CASSLVGGNTEAFF
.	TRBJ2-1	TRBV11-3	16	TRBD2	TGTGCCAGCAGCCACCTAACTAGCGGGACCTACAATGAGCAGTTCTTC	CASSHLTSGTYNEQFF
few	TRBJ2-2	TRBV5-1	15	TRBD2	TGCGCCAGCAGCTTTCAGCGGGAGGGCCGCGGGGAGCTGTTTTTT	CASSFQREGRGELFF
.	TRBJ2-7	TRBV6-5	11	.	TGTGCCAGCAGTAACGAAAGGGAGCAGTACTTC	CASSNEREQYF
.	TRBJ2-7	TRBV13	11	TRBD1	TGTGCCAGCAGCTCAGGGGGCGAGCAGTACTTC	CASSSGGEQYF
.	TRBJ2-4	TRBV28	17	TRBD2	TGTGCCAGCAGTTTGGTAGCGGGAGGGGTGACCAAAAACATTCAGTACTTC	CASSLVAGGVTKNIQYF
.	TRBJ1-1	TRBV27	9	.	TGTGCCGCGGGGGCTGAAGCTTTCTTT	CAAGAEAFF
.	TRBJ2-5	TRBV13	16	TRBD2	TGTGCCAGCAGCCACGGGACTAGCGGGAGGCAAGAGACCCAGTACTTC	CASSHGTSGRQETQYF
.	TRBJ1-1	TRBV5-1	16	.	TGCGCCAGCAGCTTAGTGGACACGGGAGTGTGGGCTGAAGCTTTCTTT	CASSLVDTGVWAEAFF
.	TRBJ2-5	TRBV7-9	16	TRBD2	TGTGCCAGCAGGTGGCGGACTAGCGGGGACCAAGAGACCCAGTACTTC	CASRWRTSGDQETQYF
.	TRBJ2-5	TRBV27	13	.	TGTGCCAGCAGTATTTCTAGATACGAGACCCAGTACTTC	CASSISRYETQYF
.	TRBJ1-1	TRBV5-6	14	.	TGTGCCAGCAGCCAAAGCCAGGCGGGAGGTGAAGCTTTCTTT	CASSQSQAGGEAFF
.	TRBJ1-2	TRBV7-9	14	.	TGTGCCAGCAGCCCCCAATCGTTCTTCGTGAGCTACACCTTC	CASSPQSFFVSYTF
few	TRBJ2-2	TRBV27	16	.	TGTGCCAGCAGTTTATCGAACCTACCGGCCACCGGGGAGCTGTTTTTT	CASSLSNLPATGELFF
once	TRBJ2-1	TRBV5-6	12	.	TGTGCCAGCAGCTTTCGGACTTTTGAGCAGTTCTTC	CASSFRTFEQFF
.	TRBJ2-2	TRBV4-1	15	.	TGCGCCAGCAGCTCCCGACGGATGAACACCGGGGAGCTGTTTTTT	CASSSRRMNTGELFF
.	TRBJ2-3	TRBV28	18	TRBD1	TGTGCCAGCAGTTTATTAATTCCTGCGGACAGGTACACAGATACGCAGTATTTT	CASSLLIPADRYTDTQYF
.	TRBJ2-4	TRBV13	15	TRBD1	TGTGCCAGCAGCTCTTCGGACAGGGCAGGGAACATTCAGTACTTC	CASSSSDRAGNIQYF
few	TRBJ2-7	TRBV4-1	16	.	TGCGCCAGCAGCCAAGTGCAATCAGCAGGGCGATACGAGCAGTACTTC	CASSQVQSAGRYEQYF
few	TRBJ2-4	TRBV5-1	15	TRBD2	TGCGCCAGCAGCTCGACGACTAGCCCGGGGAACATTCAGTACTTC	CASSSTTSPGNIQYF
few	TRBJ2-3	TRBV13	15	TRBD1	TGTGCCAGCAGCCTCGGGACAGGCCCATCGAATACGCAGTATTTT	CASSLGTGPSNTQYF
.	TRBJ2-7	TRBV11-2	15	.	TGTGCCAGCAGCTTGGTAGAGGGAAGCTCCTACGAGCAGTACTTC	CASSLVEGSSYEQYF
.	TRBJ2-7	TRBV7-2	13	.	TGTGCCAGCAGAGTTACGCACGCCTACGAGCAGTACTTC	CASRVTHAYEQYF